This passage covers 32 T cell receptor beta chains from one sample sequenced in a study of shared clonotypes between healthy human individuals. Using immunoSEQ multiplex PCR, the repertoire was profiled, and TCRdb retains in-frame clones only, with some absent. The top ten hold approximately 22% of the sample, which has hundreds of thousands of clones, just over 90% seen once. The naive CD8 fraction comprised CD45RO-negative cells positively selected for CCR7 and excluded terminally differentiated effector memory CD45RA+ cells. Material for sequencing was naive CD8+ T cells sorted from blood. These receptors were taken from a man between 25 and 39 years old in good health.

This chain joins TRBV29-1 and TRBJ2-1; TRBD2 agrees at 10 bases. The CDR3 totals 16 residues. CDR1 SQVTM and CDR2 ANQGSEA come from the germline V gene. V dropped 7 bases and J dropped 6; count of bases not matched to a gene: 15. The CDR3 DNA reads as TGCAGCGCAACCGGGAGGGTAGGACTAGCGGTCAATGAGCAGTTCTTC. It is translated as CSATGRVGLAVNEQFF.

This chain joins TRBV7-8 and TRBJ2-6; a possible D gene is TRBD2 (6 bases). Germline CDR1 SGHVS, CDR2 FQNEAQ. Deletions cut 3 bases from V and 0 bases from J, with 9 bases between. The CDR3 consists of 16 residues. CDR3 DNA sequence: TGTGCCAGCAGCTTCGTCGGGAGCTCTGGGGCCAACGTCCTGACTTTC. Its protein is CASSFVGSSGANVLTF. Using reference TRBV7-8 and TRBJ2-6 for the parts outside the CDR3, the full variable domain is GAGVSQSPRYKVAKRGQDVALRCDPISGHVSLFWYQQALGQGPEFLTYFQNEAQLDKSGLPSDRFFAERPEGSVSTLKIQRTQQEDSAVYLCASSFVGSSGANVLTFGAGSRLTVL.

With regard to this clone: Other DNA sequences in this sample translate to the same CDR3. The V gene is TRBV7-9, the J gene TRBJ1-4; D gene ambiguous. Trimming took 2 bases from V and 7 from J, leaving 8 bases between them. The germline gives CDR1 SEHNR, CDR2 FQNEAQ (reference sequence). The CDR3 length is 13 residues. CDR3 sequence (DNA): TGTGCCAGCAGCTTAAGTGCGGGTGAAAAACTGTTTTTT. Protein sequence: CASSLSAGEKLFF.

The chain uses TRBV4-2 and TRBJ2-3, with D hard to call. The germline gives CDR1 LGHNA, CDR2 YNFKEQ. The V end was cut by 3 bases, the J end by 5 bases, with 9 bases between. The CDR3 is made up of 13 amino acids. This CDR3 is CASSQSKRDTQYF. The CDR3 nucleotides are TGTGCCAGCAGCCAGTCCAAGCGAGATACGCAGTATTTT.

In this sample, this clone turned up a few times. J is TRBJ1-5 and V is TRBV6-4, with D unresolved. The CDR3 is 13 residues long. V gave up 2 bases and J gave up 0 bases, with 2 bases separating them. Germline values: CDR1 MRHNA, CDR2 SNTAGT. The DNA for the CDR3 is TGTGCCAGCAGTGACGGTAGCAATCAGCCCCAGCATTTT. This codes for CASSDGSNQPQHF.

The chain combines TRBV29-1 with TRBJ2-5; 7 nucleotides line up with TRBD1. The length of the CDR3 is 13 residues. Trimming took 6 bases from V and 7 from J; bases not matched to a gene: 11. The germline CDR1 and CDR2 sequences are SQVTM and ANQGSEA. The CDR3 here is CSVETDRDGTQYF. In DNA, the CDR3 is TGCAGCGTCGAAACCGACAGGGACGGGACCCAGTACTTC.

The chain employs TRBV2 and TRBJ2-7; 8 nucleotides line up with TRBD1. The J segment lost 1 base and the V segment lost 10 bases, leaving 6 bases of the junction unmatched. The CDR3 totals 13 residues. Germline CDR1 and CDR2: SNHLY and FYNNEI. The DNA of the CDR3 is TGTGCCAACCGACAGGGGCCATCCTACGAGCAGTACTTC. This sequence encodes CANRQGPSYEQYF.

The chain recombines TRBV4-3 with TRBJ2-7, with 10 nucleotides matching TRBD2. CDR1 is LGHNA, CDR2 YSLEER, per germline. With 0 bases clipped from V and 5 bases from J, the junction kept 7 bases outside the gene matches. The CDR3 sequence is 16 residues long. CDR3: CASSQDNLAGVHEQYF. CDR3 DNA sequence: TGCGCCAGCAGCCAAGATAATCTAGCGGGAGTTCACGAGCAGTACTTC.

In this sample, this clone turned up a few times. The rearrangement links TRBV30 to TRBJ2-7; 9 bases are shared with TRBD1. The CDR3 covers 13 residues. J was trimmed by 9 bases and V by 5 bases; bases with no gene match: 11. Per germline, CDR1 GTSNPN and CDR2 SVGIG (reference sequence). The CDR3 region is CAWGTGLDSVQYF. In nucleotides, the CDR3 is TGTGCCTGGGGGACAGGGCTGGACTCTGTGCAGTACTTC.

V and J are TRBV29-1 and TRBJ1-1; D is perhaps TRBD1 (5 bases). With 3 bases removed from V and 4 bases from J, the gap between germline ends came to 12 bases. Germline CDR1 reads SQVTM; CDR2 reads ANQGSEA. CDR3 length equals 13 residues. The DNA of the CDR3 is TGCAGCGTTGATCAGGGAGAGGGCACTGAAGCTTTCTTT. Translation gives CSVDQGEGTEAFF.

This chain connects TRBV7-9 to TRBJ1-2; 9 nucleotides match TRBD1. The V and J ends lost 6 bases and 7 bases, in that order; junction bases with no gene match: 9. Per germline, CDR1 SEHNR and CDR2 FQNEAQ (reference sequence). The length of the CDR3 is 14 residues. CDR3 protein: CASSTTGQGFGYTF. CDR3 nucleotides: TGTGCCAGCAGTACAACGGGACAGGGCTTTGGCTACACCTTC.

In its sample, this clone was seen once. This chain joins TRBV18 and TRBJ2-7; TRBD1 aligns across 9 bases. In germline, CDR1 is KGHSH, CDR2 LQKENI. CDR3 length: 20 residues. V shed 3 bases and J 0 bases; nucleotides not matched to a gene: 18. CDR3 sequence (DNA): TGTGCCAGCTCACCTTTGGTGAGGACAGGGGTTGTACTAAGCTCCTACGAGCAGTACTTC. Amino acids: CASSPLVRTGVVLSSYEQYF.

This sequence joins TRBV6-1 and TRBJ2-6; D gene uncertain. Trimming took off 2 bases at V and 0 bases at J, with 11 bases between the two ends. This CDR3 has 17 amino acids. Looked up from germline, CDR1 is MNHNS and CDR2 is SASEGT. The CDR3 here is CASSEWVGASGANVLTF. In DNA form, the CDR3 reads TGTGCCAGCAGTGAATGGGTCGGAGCCTCTGGGGCCAACGTCCTGACTTTC.

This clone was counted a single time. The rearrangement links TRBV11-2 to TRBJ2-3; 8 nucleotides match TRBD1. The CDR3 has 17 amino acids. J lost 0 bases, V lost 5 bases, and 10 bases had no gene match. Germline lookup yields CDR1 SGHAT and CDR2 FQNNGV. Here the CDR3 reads CASSDGQGSPSTDTQYF. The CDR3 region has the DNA TGTGCCAGCAGCGACGGACAGGGATCTCCTAGCACAGATACGCAGTATTTT.

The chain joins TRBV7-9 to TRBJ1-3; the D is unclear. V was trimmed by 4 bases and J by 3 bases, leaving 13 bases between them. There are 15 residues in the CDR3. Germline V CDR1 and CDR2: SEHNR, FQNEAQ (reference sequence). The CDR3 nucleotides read TGTGCCAGCAGCTCCACGTTAGGAGGTGGAAACACCATATATTTT. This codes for CASSSTLGGGNTIYF.

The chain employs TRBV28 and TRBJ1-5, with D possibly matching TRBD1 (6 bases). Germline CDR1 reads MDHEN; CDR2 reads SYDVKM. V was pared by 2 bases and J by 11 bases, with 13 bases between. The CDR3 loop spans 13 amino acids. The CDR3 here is CASSLQQGRAQHF. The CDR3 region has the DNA TGTGCCAGCAGTTTACAACAGGGTCGGGCCCAGCATTTT.

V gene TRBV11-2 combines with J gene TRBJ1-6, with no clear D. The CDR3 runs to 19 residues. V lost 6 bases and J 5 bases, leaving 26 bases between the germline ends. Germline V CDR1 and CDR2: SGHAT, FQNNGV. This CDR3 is CASSPGRGLSSFDNSPLHF. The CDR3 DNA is TGTGCCAGCAGTCCCGGGAGAGGTCTAAGCTCCTTCGATAATTCACCCCTCCACTTT.

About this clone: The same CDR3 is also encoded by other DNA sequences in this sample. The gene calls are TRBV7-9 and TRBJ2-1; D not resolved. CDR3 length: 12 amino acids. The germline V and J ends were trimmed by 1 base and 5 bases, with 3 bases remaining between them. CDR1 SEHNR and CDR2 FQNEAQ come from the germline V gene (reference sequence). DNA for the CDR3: TGTGCCAGCAGCTTAGAGGACAATGAGCAGTTCTTC. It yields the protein CASSLEDNEQFF.

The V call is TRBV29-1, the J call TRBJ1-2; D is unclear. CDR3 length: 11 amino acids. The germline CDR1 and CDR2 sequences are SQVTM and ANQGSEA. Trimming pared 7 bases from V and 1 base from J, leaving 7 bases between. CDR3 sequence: CSGEDNYGYTF. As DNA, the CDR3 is TGCAGCGGGGAAGATAACTATGGCTACACCTTC.

The CDR3 protein is CASSHLHTVRYEQYF. The CDR3 DNA is TGTGCCAGCAGCCACCTCCACACCGTCCGCTACGAGCAGTACTTC. This rearrangement joins TRBV14 to TRBJ2-7; D is unresolved. With 3 bases removed from V and 3 bases from J, the gap between germline ends came to 15 bases. Germline CDR1 reads SGHDN; CDR2 reads FVKESK. CDR3 length: 15 amino acids.

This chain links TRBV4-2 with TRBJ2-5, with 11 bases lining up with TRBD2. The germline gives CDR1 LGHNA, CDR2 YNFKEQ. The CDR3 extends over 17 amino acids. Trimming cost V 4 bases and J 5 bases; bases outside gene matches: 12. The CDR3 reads CASSLRLAGSRGETQYF. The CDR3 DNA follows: TGTGCCAGCAGCCTTCGACTAGCGGGAAGTCGCGGGGAGACCCAGTACTTC.

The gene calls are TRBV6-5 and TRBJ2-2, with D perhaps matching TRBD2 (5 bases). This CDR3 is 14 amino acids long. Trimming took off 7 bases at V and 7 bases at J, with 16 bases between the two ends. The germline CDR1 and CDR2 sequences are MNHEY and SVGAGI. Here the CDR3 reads CASITWQGGGELFF. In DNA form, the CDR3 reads TGTGCCAGCATTACCTGGCAAGGAGGCGGGGAGCTGTTTTTT.

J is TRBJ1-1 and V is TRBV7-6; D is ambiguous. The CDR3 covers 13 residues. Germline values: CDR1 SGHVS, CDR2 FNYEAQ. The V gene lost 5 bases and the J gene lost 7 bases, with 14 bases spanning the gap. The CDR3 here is CASSPRESREAFF. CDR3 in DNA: TGTGCCAGCAGCCCCCGGGAGTCACGTGAAGCTTTCTTT.

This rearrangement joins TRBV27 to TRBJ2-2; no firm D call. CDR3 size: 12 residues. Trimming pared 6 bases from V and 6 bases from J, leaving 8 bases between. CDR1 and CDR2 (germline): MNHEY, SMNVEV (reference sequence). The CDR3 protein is CASSRSAGELFF. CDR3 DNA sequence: TGTGCCAGCAGCCGAAGCGCCGGGGAGCTGTTTTTT.

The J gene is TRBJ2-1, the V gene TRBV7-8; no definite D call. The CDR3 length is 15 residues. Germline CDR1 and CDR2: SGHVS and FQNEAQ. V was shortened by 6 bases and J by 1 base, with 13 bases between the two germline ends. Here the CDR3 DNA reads TGTGCCAGCAGTGAGGACGGGCAGTCCTACAATGAGCAGTTCTTC. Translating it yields CASSEDGQSYNEQFF.

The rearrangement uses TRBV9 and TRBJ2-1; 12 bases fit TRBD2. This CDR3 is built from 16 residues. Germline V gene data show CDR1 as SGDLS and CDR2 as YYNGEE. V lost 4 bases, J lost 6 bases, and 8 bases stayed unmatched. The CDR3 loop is CASSPRTSGIGNEQFF. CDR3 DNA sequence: TGTGCCAGCAGCCCCCGGACTAGCGGGATCGGCAATGAGCAGTTCTTC.

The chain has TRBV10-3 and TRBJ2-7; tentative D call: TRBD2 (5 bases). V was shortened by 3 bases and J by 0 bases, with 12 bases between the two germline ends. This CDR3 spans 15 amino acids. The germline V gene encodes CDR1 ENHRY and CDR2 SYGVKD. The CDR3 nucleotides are TGTGCCATCAGTGACGGACCGGGGAGCTCCTACGAGCAGTACTTC. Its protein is CAISDGPGSSYEQYF.

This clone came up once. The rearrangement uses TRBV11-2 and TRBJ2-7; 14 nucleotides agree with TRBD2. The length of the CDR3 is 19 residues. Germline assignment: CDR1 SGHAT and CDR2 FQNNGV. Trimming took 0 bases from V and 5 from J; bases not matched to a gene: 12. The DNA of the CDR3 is TGTGCCAGCAGCTTAGATTGGCCGGGACTAGCGGGAGAGAGAGACGAGCAGTACTTC. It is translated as CASSLDWPGLAGERDEQYF.

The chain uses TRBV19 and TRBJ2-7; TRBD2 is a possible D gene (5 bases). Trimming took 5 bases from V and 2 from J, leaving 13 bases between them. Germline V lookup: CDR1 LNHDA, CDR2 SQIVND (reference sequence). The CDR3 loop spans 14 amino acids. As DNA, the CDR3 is TGTGCCAGTAGTTTAAGCGGCCTCGCCTACGAGCAGTACTTC. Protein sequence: CASSLSGLAYEQYF. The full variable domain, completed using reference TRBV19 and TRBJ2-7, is DGGITQSPKYLFRKEGQNVTLSCEQNLNHDAMYWYRQDPGQGLRLIYYSQIVNDFQKGDIAEGYSVSREKKESFPLTVTSAQKNPTAFYLCASSLSGLAYEQYFGPGTRLTVT.

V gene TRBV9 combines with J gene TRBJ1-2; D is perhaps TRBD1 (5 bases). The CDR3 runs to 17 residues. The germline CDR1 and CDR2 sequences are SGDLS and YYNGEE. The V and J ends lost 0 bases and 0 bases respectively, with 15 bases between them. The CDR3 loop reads CASSVVEGLVTNYGYTF. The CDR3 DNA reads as TGTGCCAGCAGCGTAGTGGAGGGGCTCGTCACTAACTATGGCTACACCTTC.

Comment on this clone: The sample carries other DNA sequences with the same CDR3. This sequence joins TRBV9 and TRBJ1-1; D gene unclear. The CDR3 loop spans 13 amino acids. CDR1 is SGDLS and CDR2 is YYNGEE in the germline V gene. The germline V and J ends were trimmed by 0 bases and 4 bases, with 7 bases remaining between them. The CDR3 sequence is CASSVGGITEAFF. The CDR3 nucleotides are TGTGCCAGCAGCGTAGGGGGTATCACTGAAGCTTTCTTT.

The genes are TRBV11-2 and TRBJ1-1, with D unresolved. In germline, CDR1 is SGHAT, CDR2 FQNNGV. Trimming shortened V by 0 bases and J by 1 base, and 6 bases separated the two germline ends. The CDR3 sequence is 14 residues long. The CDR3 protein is CASSLDLGNTEAFF. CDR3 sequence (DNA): TGTGCCAGCAGCTTAGATCTAGGGAACACTGAAGCTTTCTTT.